This T cell receptor (beta chain) is from a study of T-cell reconstitution after alpha-beta-depleted transplantation in children. This clonotype was recorded once. Unique molecular identifiers were used to barcode this TCRbeta library. TCRdb redid the calling of the PCR reads with MiXCR, one entry per CDR3 protein. Here the sample spans 450,000 to 600,000 distinct CDR3 sequences, about 16% being singletons. The receptor was derived from a human donor who donated a stem cell graft to a child with acute lymphoblastic leukemia. The sequencing here drew on PBMCs from the stem cell graft donor, taken from the stem cell graft.

The CDR3 DNA is TGCGCCAGCAGTGAGTCGTACGGCAGTTCCTACGAGCAGTACTTC. Its protein product is CASSESYGSSYEQYF. The chain uses TRBV10-2 and TRBJ2-7, with D hard to call. Germline-derived CDR1 and CDR2 are WSHSY and SAAADI. CDR3 length equals 15 residues. V lost 0 bases, J lost 1 base, and 10 bases lay in between.